This T cell receptor beta chain was captured in a study of T cells in Graves' hyperthyroidism and ophthalmopathy. Study information: Before treatment of any kind, peripheral blood was taken at initial diagnosis. Study results and limitations: Before onset, by a median of around 6.1 months, the model predicted ophthalmopathy.

With respect to this clonotype: Antigen specificity is unknown.

Exclusion criteria comprised uncontrolled infection, other autoimmune disease, pregnancy or lactation. The V and J ends lost 3 bases and 5 bases, in that order; junction bases with no gene match: 12. CDR3 length equals 16 residues. What was amplified from RNA transcripts were TCR beta CDR3 regions. First-round RT-PCR of the TCR CDR3 relied on the HTBI primer set. One entry per CDR3 protein results from TCRdb running MiXCR on the multiplex PCR reads. The sample has around 580,000 distinct CDR3 sequences, around 17% seen once. Source material: blood. The rearrangement uses TRBV12-3 or TRBV12-4 and TRBJ2-5; 7 bases line up with TRBD2. This clonotype was sampled from a woman between 18 and 30 years old with Graves' hyperthyroidism. The CDR3: CASSFPPGRGRETQYF. The CDR3 DNA reads TGTGCCAGCAGTTTCCCCCCCGGGCGGGGGAGGGAGACCCAGTACTTC.